Following are 22 T cell receptor beta chains from one sample sequenced in a study of T cell changes during pregnancy in multiple sclerosis. Libraries were prepared by immunoSEQ multiplex PCR; TCRdb keeps only in-frame clonotypes and omits some of them. The sample yields around 34,000 clones, roughly 90% seen once. The material was CD8+ T cells from peripheral blood mononuclear cells, obtained after pregnancy. The receptors derive from a female donor with multiple sclerosis, enrolled in a pregnancy study.

The V gene is TRBV4-3, the J gene TRBJ2-1, with TRBD1 matching 10 bases. Looked up from germline, CDR1 is LGHNA and CDR2 is YSLEER. V lost 5 bases and J lost 7; bases outside the gene matches: 5. The CDR3 spans 14 residues. Here the CDR3 DNA reads TGCGCCAGCAGCGCGACAGGGGGCAAGAATGAGCAGTTCTTC. Its protein is CASSATGGKNEQFF.

The CDR3 here is CASSQVVNYEQYF. CDR3 bases: TGCGCCAGCAGCCAAGTAGTAAACTACGAGCAGTACTTC. V and J are TRBV4-3 and TRBJ2-7; D remains ambiguous. Germline values: CDR1 LGHNA, CDR2 YSLEER. This CDR3 is 13 amino acids long. Trimming cost V 1 base and J 3 bases, with 7 bases left between them.

The chain combines TRBV27 with TRBJ2-5, with D hard to call. CDR1 MNHEY and CDR2 SMNVEV come from the germline V gene (reference sequence). Trimming took off 7 bases at V and 5 bases at J, with 8 bases between the two ends. The CDR3 totals 11 residues. CDR3 in amino acids: CASTFGETQYF. The DNA of the CDR3 is TGTGCCAGCACCTTCGGGGAGACCCAGTACTTC.

The chain recombines TRBV9 with TRBJ2-5, with D perhaps matching TRBD2 (7 bases). The assigned J gene may be wrong: the sequence end matches TRBJ2-7 better. This CDR3 is 16 amino acids long. In germline, CDR1 is SGDLS, CDR2 YYNGEE. Here the CDR3 reads CASSQPRGGGSYEQYF. The CDR3 bases are TGTGCCAGCAGCCAACCTCGCGGGGGCGGGTCCTACGAGCAGTACTTC.

This clone was recorded once. This sequence joins TRBV6-5 and TRBJ1-1; D gene ambiguous. CDR1 is MNHEY, CDR2 SVGAGI, per germline. The CDR3 consists of 15 residues. Trimming took off 6 bases at V and 1 base at J, with 15 bases between the two ends. CDR3 sequence (DNA): TGTGCCAGCAGCCCTGATGGAGGGCGGAACACTGAAGCTTTCTTT. It is translated as CASSPDGGRNTEAFF.

This clone appeared a single time. The V gene is TRBV4-1, the J gene TRBJ1-2; possible D gene TRBD1, 6 bases. The germline V and J ends were trimmed by 1 base and 4 bases, with 10 bases remaining between them. Germline values: CDR1 MGHRA, CDR2 YSYEKL. CDR3 length: 14 amino acids. The chain's CDR3 is CASSQGRGIYGYTF. The CDR3 nucleotides read TGCGCCAGCAGCCAAGGCAGGGGAATCTATGGCTACACCTTC.

The chain is built from TRBV7-9 and TRBJ2-1; TRBD2 matches at 11 bases. Trimming at V came to 5 bases and at J to 6 bases, leaving 6 bases not matched to a gene. Per the germline V gene, CDR1 is SEHNR and CDR2 is FQNEAQ (reference sequence). The CDR3 consists of 15 residues. The CDR3 DNA reads as TGTGCCAGCAGCGGGGGGACTAGCGGTTTCAATGAGCAGTTCTTC. This encodes CASSGGTSGFNEQFF. Full variable domain (outside the CDR3, taken from reference TRBV7-9 and TRBJ2-1): DTGVSQNPRHKITKRGQNVTFRCDPISEHNRLYWYRQTLGQGPEFLTYFQNEAQLEKSRLLSDRFSAERPKGSFSTLEIQRTEQGDSAMYLCASSGGTSGFNEQFFGPGTRLTVL.

This clone was seen only once. This chain uses TRBV9 with TRBJ1-2; D might be TRBD1 (5 bases). Germline V gives CDR1 SGDLS, CDR2 YYNGEE. Trimming took 0 bases from V and 4 from J, leaving 7 bases between them. This CDR3 has 13 amino acids. The CDR3 reads CASSVATAYGYTF. CDR3 sequence (DNA): TGTGCCAGCAGCGTAGCGACAGCCTATGGCTACACCTTC.

The chain employs TRBV2 and TRBJ2-4; 7 nucleotides align to TRBD1. The V segment lost 5 bases and the J segment 1 base; nucleotides outside the gene matches: 8. This CDR3 spans 16 amino acids. Germline V gene sequence: CDR1 SNHLY, CDR2 FYNNEI. The DNA of the CDR3 is TGTGCCAGCAGTCCGAGAGGGGGCTGGGCCAAAAACATTCAGTACTTC. Its protein is CASSPRGGWAKNIQYF.

The chain joins TRBV6-5 to TRBJ1-1; TRBD1 aligns across 8 bases. V shed 0 bases and J 4 bases; nucleotides not matched to a gene: 4. Germline V gene lookup returns CDR1 MNHEY and CDR2 SVGAGI. The CDR3 runs 15 residues. The CDR3 region has the DNA TGTGCCAGCAGTTACTCGGACAGGGCAGCCACTGAAGCTTTCTTT. Translation: CASSYSDRAATEAFF.

Concerning this clone itself: Other nucleotide sequences from this sample produce the same CDR3. The J gene is TRBJ2-7, the V gene TRBV5-6; D gene ambiguous. V lost 0 bases and J 0 bases, leaving 4 bases between the germline ends. This CDR3 spans 13 amino acids. CDR1 is SGHDT, CDR2 YYEEEE, per germline. The CDR3, as DNA: TGTGCCAGCAGCTTGGGCAGCTCCTACGAGCAGTACTTC. Its translation: CASSLGSSYEQYF.

The genes are TRBV6-5 and TRBJ1-6, with D perhaps matching TRBD1 (5 bases). Germline CDR1 and CDR2: MNHEY and SVGAGI. The V gene lost 7 bases and the J gene lost 7 bases, with 14 bases spanning the gap. The CDR3 length is 14 residues. In DNA form, the CDR3 reads TGTGCCAGCACCCCGGACATCCCCAATTCACCCCTCCACTTT. It codes for CASTPDIPNSPLHF.

The chain is built from TRBV5-5 and TRBJ2-2, with 8 bases lining up with TRBD2. CDR3 length equals 15 residues. Looked up from germline, CDR1 is SGHKS and CDR2 is YYEKEE (reference sequence). V was pared by 5 bases and J by 6 bases, with 9 bases of the junction left unmatched. In DNA form, the CDR3 reads TGTGCCAGCAGTGGCGGGGGGCGGTTTTCCGGGGAGCTGTTTTTT. Protein: CASSGGGRFSGELFF.

The chain couples TRBV4-2 to TRBJ2-7; 10 bases align to TRBD1. CDR1 and CDR2 (germline): LGHNA, YNFKEQ. The CDR3 is 15 residues long. The V segment lost 3 bases and the J segment 6 bases; nucleotides outside the gene matches: 8. The CDR3 DNA reads as TGTGCCAGCAGCCACCCCGGGACAGGGGAACTCGAGCAGTACTTC. It encodes CASSHPGTGELEQYF.

The sample holds one count of this clone. This chain uses TRBV6-4 with TRBJ2-3, with 12 bases lining up with TRBD2. Trimming at V came to 7 bases and at J to 5 bases, leaving 10 bases not matched to a gene. Germline loops: CDR1 MRHNA, CDR2 SNTAGT. This CDR3 has 16 amino acids. CDR3 sequence reads: CASTDSASGGVDTQYF. The CDR3 DNA sequence: TGTGCCAGCACCGACTCGGCTAGCGGGGGGGTAGATACGCAGTATTTT.

The CDR3 DNA is TGTGCCAGCAGTTTCCTCTCCGGTTTCGGTGGCTACACCTTC. This sequence encodes CASSFLSGFGGYTF. The chain combines TRBV6-5 with TRBJ1-2; no firm D call. Trimming removed 4 bases at V and 7 bases at J, with 16 bases between. Germline V CDR1 and CDR2: MNHEY, SVGAGI. The CDR3 is 14 amino acids.

The V gene is TRBV7-9, the J gene TRBJ1-2; D gene unclear. The CDR3 has 13 residues. Germline V lookup: CDR1 SEHNR, CDR2 FQNEAQ (reference sequence). Trimming stripped 5 bases from V and 8 bases from J, with 15 bases between. In DNA form, the CDR3 reads TGTGCCAGCAGCCCGGACTTAATGGGAGGCTACACCTTC. Protein product: CASSPDLMGGYTF.

The chain recombines TRBV10-3 with TRBJ1-3; 10 bases map to TRBD1. CDR3 length equals 17 residues. Trimming cost V 3 bases and J 4 bases; bases outside gene matches: 9. CDR1 and CDR2 from the germline V gene are ENHRY and SYGVKD. CDR3 nucleotides: TGTGCCATCAGTGACCGGGGGGACAGGGGCCAAGGAAACACCATATATTTT. Residues: CAISDRGDRGQGNTIYF.

This chain joins TRBV19 and TRBJ2-7; possible D gene TRBD1, 5 bases. Trimming stripped 3 bases from V and 6 bases from J, with 12 bases between. This CDR3 spans 13 amino acids. Per germline, CDR1 LNHDA and CDR2 SQIVND (reference sequence). CDR3 bases: TGTGCCAGTAGTATCGGTACAGGCGTCGAGCAGTACTTC. It encodes CASSIGTGVEQYF.

The rearrangement links TRBV9 to TRBJ1-5; no clear D. This CDR3 is 14 amino acids long. The V and J ends lost 1 base and 4 bases respectively, with 9 bases between them. Germline values: CDR1 SGDLS, CDR2 YYNGEE. The CDR3 DNA sequence: TGTGCCAGCAGCGTATCGGGAGTTAATCAGCCCCAGCATTTT. As protein: CASSVSGVNQPQHF.

This clone has more than one count but fewer than ten. The CDR3, as DNA: TGTGCCACCAGCAGAGATAGCGGGGGCAGCTACGAGCAGTACTTC. It specifies CATSRDSGGSYEQYF. The chain has TRBV15 and TRBJ2-7, with 9 bases fitting TRBD2. From germline, CDR1 is LNHNV and CDR2 YYDKDF (reference sequence). CDR3 length: 15 residues. Trimming removed 0 bases from V and 3 bases from J; junction bases left unmatched: 3.

The DNA for the CDR3 is TGTGCCAGCAGCTCAGGGTCGGTCGAGAACACTGAAGCTTTCTTT. Translating gives CASSSGSVENTEAFF. This rearrangement joins TRBV7-3 to TRBJ1-1; TRBD1 might be the D (5 bases). Germline lookup yields CDR1 SGHTA and CDR2 FQGTGA. Trimming took 4 bases from V and 1 from J, leaving 13 bases between them. This CDR3 region has 15 residues.